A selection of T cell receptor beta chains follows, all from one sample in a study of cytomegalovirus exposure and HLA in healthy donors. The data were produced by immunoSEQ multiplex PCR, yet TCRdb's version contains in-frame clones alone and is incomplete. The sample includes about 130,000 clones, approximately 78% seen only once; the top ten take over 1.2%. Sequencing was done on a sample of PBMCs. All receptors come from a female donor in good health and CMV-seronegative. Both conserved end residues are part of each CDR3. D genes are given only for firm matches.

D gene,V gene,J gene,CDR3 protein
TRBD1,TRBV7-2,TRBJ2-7,CASSHRTGDEEQYF
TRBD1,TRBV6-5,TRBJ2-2,CASSYRGLTGELFF
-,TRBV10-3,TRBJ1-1,CAISGHEKNTEAFF
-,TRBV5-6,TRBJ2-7,CASSPPGQGTYEQYF
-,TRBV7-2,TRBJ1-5,CASSGGGRGQPQHF
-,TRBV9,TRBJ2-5,CASSFAAPGETQYF
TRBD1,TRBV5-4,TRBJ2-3,CASSLGQGADTQYF
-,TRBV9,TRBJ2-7,CASSVRGTSYEQYF
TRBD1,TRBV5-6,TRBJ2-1,CASRKRQGAVNEQFF
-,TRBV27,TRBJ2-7,CASSLKPGGLGYEQYF
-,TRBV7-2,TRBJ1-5,CASSLYPGFSNQPQHF
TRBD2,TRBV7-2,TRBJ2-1,CASSLTSGSLDEQFF
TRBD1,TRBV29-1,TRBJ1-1,CSVGPLQGALIAFF
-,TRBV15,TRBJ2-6,CATSRRGTGQGGANVLTF
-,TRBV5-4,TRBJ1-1,CASRKGQNTEAFF
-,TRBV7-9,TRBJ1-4,CASSPSGRNEKLFF